This passage covers 5 T cell receptor beta chains from one sample sequenced in a study of T cell responses to AZD1222 COVID-19 vaccine. Assay used: immunoSEQ multiplex PCR; TCRdb lists only in-frame clones, some missing. Found here are under 100,000 clones, more than 90% of them singletons; the top ten hold around 4.9%. Source: peripheral blood, taken on day 0 of AZD1222 vaccination. These receptors originate from an adult in good health.

V usage is TRBV9 and J usage is TRBJ1-1; TRBD1 matches at 9 bases. This CDR3 spans 16 amino acids. Trimming cost V 3 bases and J 5 bases; bases outside gene matches: 11. Per germline, CDR1 SGDLS and CDR2 YYNGEE. The CDR3, as DNA: TGTGCCAGCAGCGGCAACAGGGGGCGAATCTATACTGAAGCTTTCTTT. Amino acids: CASSGNRGRIYTEAFF.

This clone occurred once. The chain joins TRBV5-4 to TRBJ2-7; tentative D call: TRBD1 (5 bases). Looked up from germline, CDR1 is SGHNT and CDR2 is YYREEE (reference sequence). The CDR3 is 13 residues long. V was trimmed by 5 bases and J by 6 bases, leaving 15 bases between them. In DNA, the CDR3 is TGTGCCAGCAGAAACAAACCGGACACCGAGCAGTACTTC. Translated, it gives CASRNKPDTEQYF. The full variable domain, rest sourced from reference TRBV5-4 and TRBJ2-7, is ETGVTQSPTHLIKTRGQQVTLRCSSQSGHNTVSWYQQALGQGPQFIFQYYREEENGRGNFPPRFSGLQFPNYSSELNVNALELDDSALYLCASRNKPDTEQYFGPGTRLTVT.

This chain connects TRBV3-1 (or the pseudogene TRBV3-2) to TRBJ1-2; TRBD1 aligns across 9 bases. Germline trimming cut 1 base from V and 6 bases from J; bases unmatched to any gene: 6. Germline V CDR1 and CDR2: LGHDT, YNNKEL (reference sequence). The CDR3 runs 15 residues. CDR3 region: CASSQGGNRGHGYTF. CDR3 bases: TGTGCCAGCAGCCAAGGGGGAAACAGGGGGCATGGCTACACCTTC.

The V call is TRBV9, the J call TRBJ1-2; D call uncertain. Germline V gene sequence: CDR1 SGDLS, CDR2 YYNGEE. CDR3 length: 14 residues. Trimming took 3 bases from V and 3 from J, leaving 12 bases between them. The CDR3 here is CASSALPGDYGYTF. The CDR3 DNA follows: TGTGCCAGCAGCGCACTCCCCGGGGACTATGGCTACACCTTC.

V is TRBV5-5 and J is TRBJ1-6, with a weak D call TRBD1 (6 bases). The CDR3 runs 13 residues. In germline, CDR1 is SGHKS, CDR2 YYEKEE (reference sequence). Trimming stripped 6 bases from V and 4 bases from J, with 8 bases between. The CDR3 sequence: CASNRVYNSPLHF. The CDR3, as DNA: TGTGCCAGCAACAGGGTTTATAATTCACCCCTCCACTTT.